Below, 11 T cell receptor beta chains from the same sample are listed, as sequenced in a study of response to subunit inactivated influenza vaccine. TCRdb re-analysed the RT-PCR reads in MiXCR, keeping a single row per CDR3 protein. The sample carries about 500,000 distinct CDR3 sequences, 16% recorded once. The starting material was CD4+ T cells sorted from PBMCs, obtained 23 months after vaccination. Every receptor here comes from a man aged 45-69 years who received an inactivated influenza vaccine.

The V gene is TRBV18, the J gene TRBJ2-6; the match to TRBD1 covers 8 bases. Germline CDR1 reads KGHSH; CDR2 reads LQKENI. The CDR3 spans 19 residues. The V and J ends lost 2 bases and 1 base, in that order; junction bases with no gene match: 10. The CDR3 loop reads CASSPNPQGAGSGANVLTF. CDR3 in DNA: TGTGCCAGCTCACCAAATCCCCAGGGGGCTGGATCTGGGGCCAACGTCCTGACTTTC.

In this sample, this clonotype turned up a few times. V is TRBV4-3 and J is TRBJ2-7; D not resolved. The CDR3 spans 14 residues. Germline CDR1 is LGHNA and CDR2 is YSLEER. Trimming removed 5 bases from V and 3 bases from J, with 14 bases in between. The DNA of the CDR3 is TGCGCCAGCAGCTCGCAAGTTAAGGGCTACGAGCAGTACTTC. Its protein product is CASSSQVKGYEQYF.

The sample holds a few counts of this clonotype. This rearrangement joins TRBV4-1 to TRBJ1-2; D perhaps matches TRBD1 (6 bases). Germline V lookup: CDR1 MGHRA, CDR2 YSYEKL. With 3 bases removed from V and 2 bases from J, the gap between germline ends came to 13 bases. The CDR3 is 15 residues long. CDR3: CASSQRTAENYGYTF. CDR3 DNA: TGCGCCAGCAGCCAGCGGACAGCAGAAAACTATGGCTACACCTTC.

This clonotype has a handful of counts. V gene TRBV7-9 combines with J gene TRBJ1-4, with 8 bases that match TRBD1. Germline assignment: CDR1 SEHNR and CDR2 FQNEAQ (reference sequence). The length of the CDR3 is 14 residues. With V trimmed by 6 bases and J by 7 bases, 7 bases remained unmatched. CDR3 amino acids: CASSQDRGSEKLFF. CDR3 DNA sequence: TGTGCCAGCAGTCAAGACAGGGGAAGTGAAAAACTGTTTTTT.

This clonotype was seen more than once but under ten times. CDR3 nucleotides: TGCAGTGCTAGATGGGGGGTCGCCTACAATGAGCAGTTCTTC. Its translation: CSARWGVAYNEQFF. This chain uses TRBV20-1 with TRBJ2-1, with D perhaps matching TRBD2 (6 bases). CDR3 size: 14 residues. Trimming removed 2 bases at V and 2 bases at J, with 10 bases between. Germline V gives CDR1 DFQATT, CDR2 SNEGSKA (reference sequence).

This chain joins TRBV6-2 or TRBV6-3 and TRBJ2-7, with TRBD1 identical over 9 bases. The CDR3 is 15 residues long. The germline V gene encodes CDR1 MNHEY and CDR2 SVGEGT. The J segment lost 3 bases and the V segment lost 8 bases, leaving 11 bases of the junction unmatched. The CDR3 DNA is TGTGCCAGCGGGGGACAGGGAAAACTTCTCTACGAGCAGTACTTC. Its translation: CASGGQGKLLYEQYF.

The genes are TRBV6-5 and TRBJ2-2, with D possibly TRBD2 on 5 matching bases. Germline assignment: CDR1 MNHEY and CDR2 SVGAGI. V dropped 6 bases and J dropped 7 bases, with 9 bases sitting between them. The CDR3 length is 12 residues. CDR3 sequence: CASRDGSGELFF. The DNA of the CDR3 is TGTGCCAGCAGAGATGGGAGCGGGGAGCTGTTTTTT.

This clonotype turned up a few times. V gene TRBV20-1 combines with J gene TRBJ1-5; weak D call: TRBD1 (5 bases). The CDR3 contains 14 residues. CDR1 and CDR2 from the germline V gene are DFQATT and SNEGSKA (reference sequence). Trimming pared 3 bases from V and 5 bases from J, leaving 14 bases between. The CDR3 is CSARGTPSDQPQHF. CDR3 sequence (DNA): TGCAGTGCTAGGGGGACCCCGTCCGATCAGCCCCAGCATTTT.

At least ten counts were recorded for this clonotype. The chain carries TRBV12-3 or TRBV12-4 and TRBJ2-1; TRBD2 matches at 8 bases. The CDR3 extends over 16 amino acids. Germline trimming cut 6 bases from V and 0 bases from J; bases unmatched to any gene: 7. CDR3 nucleotide sequence: TGTGCCAGCAGCCGTAGCGGGAAAACCTCCTACAATGAGCAGTTCTTC. The encoded protein is CASSRSGKTSYNEQFF.

Only a few counts were recorded for this clonotype. The CDR3, as DNA: TGCAGCGTTCGACTAGCGGGAAACACAGATACGCAGTATTTT. It encodes CSVRLAGNTDTQYF. The chain joins TRBV29-1 to TRBJ2-3; 11 bases map to TRBD2. Germline V gene lookup returns CDR1 SQVTM and CDR2 ANQGSEA. The CDR3 loop spans 14 amino acids. J was trimmed by 2 bases and V by 5 bases; bases with no gene match: 3.

The chain joins TRBV24-1 to TRBJ2-6, with D perhaps TRBD2 (5 bases). Germline values: CDR1 KGHDR, CDR2 SFDVKD. There are 16 residues in the CDR3. V dropped 1 base and J dropped 2 bases, with 8 bases sitting between them. The CDR3 loop reads CATSDFRGTGANVLTF. CDR3 in DNA: TGTGCCACCAGTGATTTTCGAGGGACTGGGGCCAACGTCCTGACTTTC.